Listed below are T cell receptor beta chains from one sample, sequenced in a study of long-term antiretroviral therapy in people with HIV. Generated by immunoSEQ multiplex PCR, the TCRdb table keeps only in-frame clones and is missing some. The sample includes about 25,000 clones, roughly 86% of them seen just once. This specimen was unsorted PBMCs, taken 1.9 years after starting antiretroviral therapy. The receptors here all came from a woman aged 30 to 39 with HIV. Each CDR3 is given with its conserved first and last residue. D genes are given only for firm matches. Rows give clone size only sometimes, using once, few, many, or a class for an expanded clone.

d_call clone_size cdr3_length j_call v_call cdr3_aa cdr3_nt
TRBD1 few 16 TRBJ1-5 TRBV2 CASSALGQGSAQPQHF TGTGCCAGCAGTGCCCTCGGACAGGGGAGTGCTCAGCCCCAGCATTTT
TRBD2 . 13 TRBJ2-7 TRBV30 CAFRAGESYEQYF TGTGCCTTCCGGGCGGGGGAGTCCTACGAGCAGTACTTC
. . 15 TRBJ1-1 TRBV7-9 CASSLSYGPNTEAFF TGTGCCAGCAGCTTAAGTTACGGGCCGAACACTGAAGCTTTCTTT
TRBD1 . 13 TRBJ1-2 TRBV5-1 CASSLVGGSGYTF TGCGCCAGCAGCTTGGTAGGGGGCTCTGGCTACACCTTC
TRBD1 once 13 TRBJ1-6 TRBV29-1 CSARDRGNSPLHF TGCAGCGCTCGGGACAGGGGCAATTCACCCCTCCACTTT
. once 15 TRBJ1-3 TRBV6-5 CASSYSLHSGNTIYF TGTGCCAGCAGTTACTCGCTACACTCTGGAAACACCATATATTTT
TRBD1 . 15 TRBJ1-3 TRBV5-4 CASSSGQPSGNTIYF TGTGCCAGCAGCTCGGGACAGCCCTCTGGAAACACCATATATTTT
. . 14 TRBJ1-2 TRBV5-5 CASSSIITVEGYTF TGTGCCAGCAGCAGTATTATAACGGTGGAAGGCTACACCTTC
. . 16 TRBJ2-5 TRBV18 CASSPDIRNLQETQYF TGTGCCAGCTCACCCGACATCCGAAACCTACAAGAGACCCAGTACTTC
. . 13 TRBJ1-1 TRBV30 CAWSVQGDTEAFF TGTGCCTGGAGTGTTCAGGGAGACACTGAAGCTTTCTTT
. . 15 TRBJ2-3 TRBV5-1 CASSLATGGTDTQYF TGCGCCAGCAGCTTGGCCACCGGCGGCACAGATACGCAGTATTTT
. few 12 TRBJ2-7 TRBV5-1 CASSLAGGEQYF TGCGCCAGCAGCTTGGCCGGCGGCGAGCAGTACTTC
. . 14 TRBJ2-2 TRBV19 CASSRLPNTGELFF TGTGCCAGTAGTAGACTCCCTAACACCGGGGAGCTGTTTTTT
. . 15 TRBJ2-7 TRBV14 CASSPVLAPSYEQYF TGTGCCAGCAGTCCCGTATTAGCGCCTTCCTACGAGCAGTACTTC
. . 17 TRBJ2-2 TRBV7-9 CASSFTGTMELGGELFF TGTGCCAGCAGCTTTACCGGGACAATGGAACTAGGGGGGGAGCTGTTTTTT
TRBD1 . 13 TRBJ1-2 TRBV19 CASRGQGEGGYTF TGTGCCAGTCGAGGACAGGGGGAGGGAGGCTACACCTTC
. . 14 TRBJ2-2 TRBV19 CASIVGPNTGELFF TGTGCCAGTATAGTAGGCCCAAACACCGGGGAGCTGTTTTTT
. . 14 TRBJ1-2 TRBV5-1 CASSLRLTNYGYTF TGCGCCAGCAGCTTGAGACTGACTAACTATGGCTACACCTTC
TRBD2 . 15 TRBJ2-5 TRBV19 CASSVSSGGWETQYF TGTGCCAGTAGTGTATCTAGCGGGGGGTGGGAGACCCAGTACTTC
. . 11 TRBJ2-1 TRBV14 CASSAGPEQFF TGTGCCAGCAGCGCCGGGCCCGAGCAGTTCTTC
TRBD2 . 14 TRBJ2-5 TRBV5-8 CASRREGRNRGQYF TGTGCCAGTAGGCGGGAGGGGAGGAATCGAGGCCAGTACTTC
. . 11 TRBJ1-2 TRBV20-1 CSASLDYGYTF TGCAGTGCTAGTCTTGACTATGGCTACACCTTC
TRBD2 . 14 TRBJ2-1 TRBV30 CAWSLAGLGGEQFF TGTGCCTGGAGTCTAGCGGGTTTGGGGGGTGAGCAGTTCTTC
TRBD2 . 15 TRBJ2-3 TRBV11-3 CASSYGTSSTDTQYF TGTGCCAGCAGCTATGGGACTAGTAGCACAGATACGCAGTATTTT
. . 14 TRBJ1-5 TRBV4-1 CASSPAGSNQPQHF TGCGCCAGCAGCCCGGCAGGCTCAAATCAGCCCCAGCATTTT
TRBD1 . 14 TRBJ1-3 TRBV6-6 CASSYGTVGNTIYF TGTGCCAGCAGTTACGGGACAGTTGGAAACACCATATATTTT
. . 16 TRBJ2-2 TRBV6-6 CASSYSVAQYAGELFF TGTGCCAGCAGTTACTCGGTAGCCCAATATGCCGGGGAGCTGTTTTTT
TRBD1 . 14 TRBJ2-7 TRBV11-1 CASSGWDSSREQYF TGTGCCAGCAGCGGCTGGGACAGTTCGCGCGAGCAGTACTTC
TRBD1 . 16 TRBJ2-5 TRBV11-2 CASSLGGAGGGETQYF TGTGCCAGCAGCTTAGGAGGGGCAGGGGGCGGAGAGACCCAGTACTTC
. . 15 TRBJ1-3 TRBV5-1 CASSLDQSSGNTIYF TGCGCCAGCAGCTTGGATCAGAGCTCTGGAAACACCATATATTTT
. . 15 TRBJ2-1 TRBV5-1 CASSLTGEALSEQFF TGCGCAAGCAGCTTGACGGGGGAAGCCTTAAGTGAGCAGTTCTTC
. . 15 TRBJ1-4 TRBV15 CATSSGRNRNEKLFF TGTGCCACCAGCAGTGGGAGGAATCGGAATGAAAAACTGTTTTTT
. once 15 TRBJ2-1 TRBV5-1 CASSLGGGGNNEQFF TGCGCCAGCAGCTTAGGGGGAGGCGGTAACAATGAGCAGTTCTTC
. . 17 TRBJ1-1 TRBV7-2 CASSLRGGLNWNTEAFF TGTGCCAGCAGCCTGCGGGGGGGCCTTAATTGGAACACTGAAGCTTTCTTT
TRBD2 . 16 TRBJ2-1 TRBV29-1 CSVDGVAGGRYNEQFF TGCAGCGTTGACGGAGTAGCGGGGGGTCGTTACAATGAGCAGTTCTTC
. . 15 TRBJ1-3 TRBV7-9 CASSEGTASGNTIYF TGTGCCAGCAGCGAAGGGACCGCCTCTGGAAACACCATATATTTT
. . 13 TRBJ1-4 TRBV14 CASSQDLGWKLFF TGTGCCAGCAGCCAAGATCTAGGGTGGAAACTGTTTTTT
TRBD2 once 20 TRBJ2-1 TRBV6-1 CASSDTPLAGGWSSYNEQFF TGTGCCAGCAGTGATACCCCTTTAGCGGGGGGATGGAGCTCCTACAATGAGCAGTTCTTC
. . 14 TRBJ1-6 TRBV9 CASSVENRGSPLHF TGTGCCAGCAGCGTAGAGAATCGGGGTTCACCCCTCCACTTT
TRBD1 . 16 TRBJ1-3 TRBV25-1 CATRGGPGAGGNTIYF TGTGCCACCAGGGGGGGGCCAGGGGCTGGTGGAAACACCATATATTTT
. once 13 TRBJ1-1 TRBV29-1 CSALGQLNTEAFF TGCAGCGCCCTAGGACAGTTGAACACTGAAGCTTTCTTT